This T cell receptor (beta chain) comes out of a study of T cells after posttransplantation cyclophosphamide. Data came from immunoSEQ multiplex PCR; TCRdb stores just in-frame clones and leaves some out. In total the sample includes tens of thousands of clones, none of them seen once. This clone appeared many times. Its antigen is unknown. Peripheral blood was collected from the related graft donor on the marrow donation day. The CDR3 spans 17 residues. Germline-derived CDR1 and CDR2 are SGHAT and FQNNGV. Trimming took off 0 bases at V and 8 bases at J, with 19 bases between the two ends. Findings and caveats of the study: Recipient CMV seropositivity and CMV reactivation strongly tracked TRB clonality. Later blood repertoires were often dominated by clones from the donor CD8+ memory compartment.

The TCR was taken from a man aged 50 to 60 in good health, CMV-negative, and a related stem cell transplant donor. The gene calls are TRBV11-2 and TRBJ1-4; no firm D call. The specimen was PBMCs. The CDR3 here is CASSLDPAREGGEKLFF. CDR3 DNA: TGTGCCAGCAGCTTAGATCCGGCGAGGGAGGGAGGAGAAAAACTGTTTTTT.